A single sample is the source of the 28 T cell receptor beta chains below, sequenced in a study of Ad26.COV2.S vaccination and SARS-CoV-2 variants. Treatment reported: about 20 received Ad26.COV2.S at low or high dose, single or two shots; 5 received placebo; per-sample allocation not given. After the first vaccine or placebo injection, samples were drawn on day 63. The repertoire was sequenced with immunoSEQ multiplex PCR; TCRdb's copy has only in-frame clones and lacks some. The sample includes 240,000 or so clones, roughly 90% of them seen just once. This specimen was peripheral blood, taken in a trial of Ad26.COV2.S vaccine versus placebo. These receptors came from a person aged 18-60 years who received the Ad26.COV2.S COVID-19 vaccine or a placebo.

This chain uses TRBV27 with TRBJ2-3; D unresolved. The CDR3 has 14 residues. V gave up 4 bases and J gave up 0 bases, with 8 bases separating them. Germline values: CDR1 MNHEY, CDR2 SMNVEV (reference sequence). Here the CDR3 reads CASSSPASTDTQYF. CDR3 DNA sequence: TGTGCCAGCAGTTCGCCGGCTAGCACAGATACGCAGTATTTT.

This clone occurred a few times. As DNA, the CDR3 is TGTGCCAGTAGTATAGGGATGGACTATGGCTACACCTTC. This gives the protein CASSIGMDYGYTF. This sequence joins TRBV19 and TRBJ1-2; D is undetermined. CDR3 length: 13 residues. The germline V gene encodes CDR1 LNHDA and CDR2 SQIVND (reference sequence). V was shortened by 1 base and J by 3 bases, with 6 bases between the two germline ends.

The chain joins TRBV19 to TRBJ2-6, with D possibly being TRBD1 (5 bases). The CDR3 has 16 residues. Trimming left V 3 bases short and J 1 base short, with 10 bases between. Looked up from germline, CDR1 is LNHDA and CDR2 is SQIVND (reference sequence). CDR3 residues: CASSILPGSGANVLTF. The CDR3 DNA reads TGTGCCAGTAGTATTTTGCCAGGGTCTGGGGCCAACGTCCTGACTTTC.

This chain joins TRBV6-5 and TRBJ1-2; D perhaps matches TRBD1 (5 bases). V was shortened by 2 bases and J by 4 bases, with 14 bases between the two germline ends. This CDR3 spans 15 amino acids. Germline CDR1 reads MNHEY; CDR2 reads SVGAGI. The CDR3 here is CASSYIGGWAYGYTF. The CDR3 DNA follows: TGTGCCAGCAGTTACATTGGGGGGTGGGCCTATGGCTACACCTTC.

The gene calls are TRBV28 and TRBJ1-4; 7 nucleotides match TRBD1. The trim removed 6 bases at V and 8 bases at J, leaving 9 bases unmatched. From germline, CDR1 is MDHEN and CDR2 SYDVKM. The CDR3 is 14 amino acids. The CDR3 sequence is CASSQDRSGEKLFF. The CDR3, as DNA: TGTGCCAGCAGCCAGGACAGGTCCGGGGAAAAACTGTTTTTT.

The chain couples TRBV9 to TRBJ2-1, with 11 nucleotides matching TRBD2. J was trimmed by 6 bases and V by 0 bases; bases with no gene match: 5. The length of the CDR3 is 16 residues. From germline, CDR1 is SGDLS and CDR2 YYNGEE. Here the CDR3 DNA reads TGTGCCAGCAGCGTAGCGGGACTAGCGGAGTTCAATGAGCAGTTCTTC. This sequence encodes CASSVAGLAEFNEQFF.

The chain employs TRBV4-3 and TRBJ2-7; possible D gene TRBD2, 6 bases. Germline lookup yields CDR1 LGHNA and CDR2 YSLEER. The CDR3 is 13 amino acids. The V end was cut by 0 bases, the J end by 10 bases, with 13 bases between. CDR3 protein: CASSQDGGTSQYF. CDR3 sequence (DNA): TGCGCCAGCAGCCAAGATGGGGGGACCTCTCAGTACTTC.

V gene TRBV6-5 combines with J gene TRBJ2-3; 10 bases are a match to TRBD2. V lost 5 bases, J lost 1 base, and 3 bases stayed unmatched. Germline V gene lookup returns CDR1 MNHEY and CDR2 SVGAGI. The CDR3 covers 15 residues. This CDR3 reads CASSQLAGGTDTQYF. As DNA, the CDR3 is TGTGCCAGCAGTCAGCTAGCGGGGGGCACAGATACGCAGTATTTT.

The chain has TRBV28 and TRBJ2-5, with 8 nucleotides matching TRBD1. CDR1 and CDR2 (germline): MDHEN, SYDVKM. The CDR3 has 17 residues. The ends lost 3 bases at V and 1 base at J; junction bases unmatched: 10. CDR3 amino acids: CASSFIRGRAPQETQYF. The CDR3 DNA is TGTGCCAGCAGTTTCATCAGGGGGCGTGCGCCCCAAGAGACCCAGTACTTC.

The chain combines TRBV18 with TRBJ1-1, with a possible D match to TRBD1 (6 bases). Germline V CDR1 and CDR2: KGHSH, LQKENI. Trimming took 1 base from V and 3 from J, leaving 12 bases between them. The CDR3 runs to 15 residues. CDR3 loop: CASSPHPRGDTEAFF. The CDR3 region has the DNA TGTGCCAGCTCACCACATCCCAGGGGCGACACTGAAGCTTTCTTT.

The chain combines TRBV4-2 with TRBJ2-2, with 9 bases aligning to TRBD1. The CDR3 has 16 residues. CDR1 and CDR2 from the germline V gene are LGHNA and YNFKEQ. J gave up 6 bases and V 4 bases, and 9 bases lay outside the gene matches. The CDR3 protein is CASSRIPGTGPGELFF. CDR3 bases: TGTGCCAGCAGCCGCATCCCCGGGACAGGGCCCGGGGAGCTGTTTTTT.

The chain is built from TRBV6-6 and TRBJ2-6; 9 bases line up with TRBD1. Unmatched junction bases numbered 15, after V lost 6 bases and J lost 0 bases. This CDR3 is built from 20 residues. From germline, CDR1 is MNHNY and CDR2 SVGAGI (reference sequence). The CDR3 loop is CASSRVLMTGGFSGANVLTF. CDR3 coding DNA: TGTGCCAGCAGCCGCGTACTTATGACAGGGGGATTCTCTGGGGCCAACGTCCTGACTTTC.

V usage is TRBV28 and J usage is TRBJ1-5; 10 bases are shared with TRBD1. The CDR3 extends over 15 amino acids. With 6 bases clipped from V and 5 bases from J, the junction kept 7 bases outside the gene matches. Germline lookup yields CDR1 MDHEN and CDR2 SYDVKM. The CDR3 here is CASSDGTGAYQPQHF. In nucleotides, the CDR3 is TGTGCCAGCAGCGACGGGACAGGGGCGTATCAGCCCCAGCATTTT. The whole variable domain, remainder taken from reference TRBV28 and TRBJ1-5, is DVKVTQSSRYLVKRTGEKVFLECVQDMDHENMFWYRQDPGLGLRLIYFSYDVKMKEKGDIPEGYSVSREKKERFSLILESASTNQTSMYLCASSDGTGAYQPQHFGDGTRLSIL.

The CDR3, as DNA: TGTGCCAGCTCACCGAGCGGATACAATCAGCCCCAGCATTTT. It yields the protein CASSPSGYNQPQHF. The gene calls are TRBV18 and TRBJ1-5; D gene uncertain. V was trimmed by 3 bases and J by 3 bases, leaving 9 bases between them. The CDR3 loop spans 14 amino acids. Germline lookup yields CDR1 KGHSH and CDR2 LQKENI.

This clone has just a few counts. The V call is TRBV2, the J call TRBJ2-5; D unclear. This CDR3 is built from 12 residues. V lost 6 bases and J 0 bases, leaving 5 bases between the germline ends. CDR1 is SNHLY and CDR2 is FYNNEI in the germline V gene. In nucleotides, the CDR3 is TGTGCCAGCAGGGGATACCAAGAGACCCAGTACTTC. Translation: CASRGYQETQYF.

The chain is built from TRBV3-1 (or the pseudogene TRBV3-2) and TRBJ2-2; possible D gene TRBD2, 6 bases. Trimming pared 5 bases from V and 6 bases from J, leaving 16 bases between. The CDR3 spans 15 residues. From germline, CDR1 is LGHDT and CDR2 YNNKEL (reference sequence). The CDR3 nucleotides are TGTGCCAGCAGCTCCGGGGGTAGCCGGCCCGGGGAGCTGTTTTTT. This sequence encodes CASSSGGSRPGELFF.

The chain employs TRBV18 and TRBJ2-7; possibly TRBD1 for D (5 bases). The ends were cut back, 3 bases at V and 0 bases at J, with 12 bases in the middle. The CDR3 extends over 15 amino acids. In germline, CDR1 is KGHSH, CDR2 LQKENI. The CDR3 DNA is TGTGCCAGCTCACCTTCTCGACAGAGCTCCTACGAGCAGTACTTC. Translating gives CASSPSRQSSYEQYF.

This chain uses TRBV11-3 with TRBJ2-3, with D uncertain. V was shortened by 3 bases and J by 6 bases, with 10 bases between the two germline ends. Germline loops: CDR1 SGHNT, CDR2 YENEEA. The CDR3 length is 13 residues. The CDR3 DNA is TGTGCCAGCAGCTTTCCCCCCGGGGATACGCAGTATTTT. Amino acid sequence: CASSFPPGDTQYF.

The chain uses TRBV30 and TRBJ2-1; 10 positions agree with TRBD2. Germline-derived CDR1 and CDR2 are GTSNPN and SVGIG (reference sequence). J gave up 4 bases and V 3 bases, and 3 bases lay outside the gene matches. This CDR3 spans 14 amino acids. DNA of the CDR3: TGTGCCTGGAGCGGACTAGCGGATTACAATGAGCAGTTCTTC. It translates to CAWSGLADYNEQFF.

The CDR3 loop is CASSQGEGGYTF. DNA for the CDR3: TGCGCCAGCAGCCAAGGGGAGGGTGGCTACACCTTC. The chain couples TRBV4-1 to TRBJ1-2; D is unclear. Germline loops: CDR1 MGHRA, CDR2 YSYEKL. The germline V and J ends were trimmed by 1 base and 7 bases, with 7 bases remaining between them. The CDR3 runs to 12 residues.

Worth noting for this clone: Other DNA sequences of this sample code for an identical CDR3. The chain carries TRBV7-9 and TRBJ1-1, with D tentatively TRBD1 (6 bases). The CDR3 is made up of 15 amino acids. Trimming left V 1 base short and J 1 base short, with 10 bases between. CDR1 and CDR2 (germline): SEHNR, FQNEAQ (reference sequence). The CDR3 protein is CASSLVGGPNTEAFF. The CDR3, as DNA: TGTGCCAGCAGCTTAGTCGGGGGCCCGAACACTGAAGCTTTCTTT.

This chain links TRBV5-4 with TRBJ2-4; D call uncertain. The length of the CDR3 is 16 residues. V shed 0 bases and J shed 3 bases, with 13 bases lying between them. CDR1 and CDR2 from the germline V gene are SGHNT and YYREEE (reference sequence). The CDR3, as DNA: TGTGCCAGCAGCTTGGATCCAGCCATTGACAAAAACATTCAGTACTTC. Amino acid sequence: CASSLDPAIDKNIQYF.

The V gene is TRBV7-3, the J gene TRBJ2-7; weak D call: TRBD1 (5 bases). V was pared by 5 bases and J by 7 bases, with 21 bases between. Germline V gene data show CDR1 as SGHTA and CDR2 as FQGTGA. This CDR3 comprises 15 residues. CDR3 loop: CASSRTGSFQDEQYF. For the CDR3, the DNA is TGTGCCAGCAGCCGAACAGGTTCGTTTCAGGATGAGCAGTACTTC.

The V gene is TRBV6-1, the J gene TRBJ2-3; D unclear. V lost 4 bases and J 0 bases, leaving 14 bases between the germline ends. The length of the CDR3 is 16 residues. Germline CDR1 and CDR2: MNHNS and SASEGT. Here the CDR3 reads CASSALGRSSTDTQYF. The CDR3 DNA reads TGTGCCAGCAGTGCTCTCGGACGGTCTAGCACAGATACGCAGTATTTT.

V is TRBV2 and J is TRBJ1-1, with D hard to call. Germline lookup yields CDR1 SNHLY and CDR2 FYNNEI. The CDR3 is made up of 8 amino acids. The germline V and J ends were trimmed by 11 bases and 8 bases, with 6 bases remaining between them. The CDR3 coding sequence is TGTGCCGGCCGGGAAGCTTTCTTT. Residues: CAGREAFF.

The chain is built from TRBV5-4 and TRBJ1-6; the D is unclear. CDR3 size: 14 residues. Trimming stripped 5 bases from V and 9 bases from J, with 15 bases between. Germline CDR1 reads SGHNT; CDR2 reads YYREEE (reference sequence). The CDR3 spells CASRLEGSVSPLHF. CDR3 DNA sequence: TGTGCCAGCAGGCTGGAAGGGAGTGTTTCACCCCTCCACTTT.

The chain has TRBV18 and TRBJ1-2, with D possibly matching TRBD1 (6 bases). The germline V and J ends were trimmed by 5 bases and 4 bases, with 11 bases remaining between them. The germline CDR1 and CDR2 sequences are KGHSH and LQKENI. The CDR3 consists of 13 residues. CDR3 protein: CASSTEQGYGYTF. In DNA form, the CDR3 reads TGTGCCAGCTCAACGGAACAGGGCTATGGCTACACCTTC.

This chain connects TRBV30 to TRBJ1-2; D may be TRBD1 (5 bases). V was clipped by 1 base and J by 1 base, with 13 bases between them. This CDR3 comprises 15 residues. The germline CDR1 and CDR2 sequences are GTSNPN and SVGIG (reference sequence). CDR3 in amino acids: CAWSAAGLGNYGYTF. The CDR3 DNA follows: TGTGCCTGGAGTGCGGCGGGGCTAGGTAACTATGGCTACACCTTC.